The T cell receptor delta chain described here comes from a study of Vδ1+ human thymocytes. Study results and caveats: Thymic TRG and TRD repertoires appeared highly polyclonal, with Gaussian CDR3 length distributions.

RNA was extracted from the cells and then reverse transcribed. CDR3 amplicons came from multiplex PCR with pooled V-gene forward and constant-region reverse primers. TCRdb re-processed the multiplex PCR reads via CATT. The table records under 25,000 delta-chain clones, less than 30% of them present only once. This clone was recorded a few times. The target antigen is unknown. Other DNA sequences within the sample encode an identical CDR3. Germline assignment: CDR1 TSWWSYY and CDR2 QGS. This CDR3 comprises 13 residues. V was shortened by 4 bases and J by 0 bases, with 6 bases between the two germline ends.

This sequence joins TRDV1 and TRDJ1; no firm D call. This sequence was found in a boy in the first two years of life who had congenital heart surgery. The source material was Vdelta1+ gamma-delta thymocytes from the thymus. Regarding subset: FACS-sorted CD3+ TCRalphabeta- TCRVdelta1+ TCRVdelta2- thymocytes. Here the CDR3 reads CALGGAYTDKLIF. CDR3 sequence (DNA): TGTGCTCTTGGGGGGGCGTACACCGATAAACTCATCTTT.